This entry lists 20 T cell receptor beta chains sequenced from one sample in a study of T cells of healthy individuals. TCRdb re-analysed the 5' RACE reads in MiXCR, keeping a single row per CDR3 protein. The sample yields tens of thousands of distinct CDR3 sequences, under 20% seen once. Source of these receptors: a human donor in good health.

DNA for the CDR3: TGTGCCAGCAGTGTACCGGGACAGGGCGACGAGCAGTACTTC. It codes for CASSVPGQGDEQYF. The rearrangement joins TRBV27 to TRBJ2-7; 9 positions agree with TRBD1. The CDR3 contains 14 residues. The germline V gene encodes CDR1 MNHEY and CDR2 SMNVEV (reference sequence). Germline trimming cut 5 bases from V and 5 bases from J; bases unmatched to any gene: 7.

Only a few counts were recorded for this clonotype. The chain couples TRBV11-2 to TRBJ1-6; D is unclear. Germline assignment: CDR1 SGHAT and CDR2 FQNNGV. The CDR3 is 14 residues long. Trimming cost V 0 bases and J 8 bases, with 8 bases left between them. CDR3 bases: TGTGCCAGCAGCTTAGATCCCCAATATTCACCCCTCCACTTT. This sequence encodes CASSLDPQYSPLHF.

This clonotype was counted at least ten times. The chain couples TRBV20-1 to TRBJ2-2; TRBD2 might be the D (5 bases). V lost 0 bases and J lost 2, with 10 bases in between. Germline loops: CDR1 DFQATT, CDR2 SNEGSKA (reference sequence). CDR3 size: 15 residues. Written as DNA, the CDR3 is TGCAGTGCTAGAGATCCTCTAGCAAACACCGGGGAGCTGTTTTTT. Amino acid sequence: CSARDPLANTGELFF.

With regard to this clonotype: With a much larger clone just one base away, this may be a read error. The chain joins TRBV10-2 to TRBJ1-1; D possibly corresponds to TRBD1 (6 bases). Germline CDR1 reads WSHSY; CDR2 reads SAAADI. Trimming pared 8 bases from V and 5 bases from J, leaving 18 bases between. The CDR3 sequence is 14 residues long. This CDR3 is CASGLWGATTEAFF. As DNA, the CDR3 is TGCGCCAGCGGGCTGTGGGGGGCGACGACTGAAGCTTTCTTT.

There are many counts of this clonotype. The chain combines TRBV12-3 or TRBV12-4 with TRBJ1-5; 9 nucleotides agree with TRBD1. Germline trimming cut 5 bases from V and 0 bases from J; bases unmatched to any gene: 5. The CDR3 is 16 residues long. CDR3 DNA: TGTGCCAGCAGTCCATGGGACAGGGTTAGCAATCAGCCCCAGCATTTT. As protein: CASSPWDRVSNQPQHF.

This clonotype occurred a few times. The V and J genes are TRBV4-1 and TRBJ1-5, with unresolved D. The CDR3 runs 15 residues. V lost 1 base and J 6 bases, leaving 13 bases between the germline ends. From germline, CDR1 is MGHRA and CDR2 YSYEKL. The CDR3 loop reads CASSQVGLLGQPQHF. CDR3 in DNA: TGCGCCAGCAGCCAAGTCGGACTTTTGGGTCAGCCCCAGCATTTT.

This chain links TRBV4-3 with TRBJ2-3, with D hard to call. Trimming stripped 0 bases from V and 0 bases from J, with 7 bases between. The CDR3 is 15 amino acids. Per germline, CDR1 LGHNA and CDR2 YSLEER. The CDR3 is CASSQDYISTDTQYF. The CDR3, as DNA: TGCGCCAGCAGCCAAGACTACATAAGCACAGATACGCAGTATTTT.

The chain employs TRBV28 and TRBJ1-1; the D gene is possibly TRBD1 (5 bases). The V end lost 1 base, the J end lost 1 base, and 16 bases lay between the germline ends. Germline V gives CDR1 MDHEN, CDR2 SYDVKM. The CDR3 length is 17 residues. The CDR3 region is CASSLLFIGGANTEAFF. The CDR3 nucleotides are TGTGCCAGCAGTTTATTGTTTATTGGTGGGGCGAACACTGAAGCTTTCTTT.

This clonotype was counted between two and nine times. The V and J genes are TRBV20-1 and TRBJ2-7; 8 positions match TRBD1. The V segment lost 7 bases and the J segment 5 bases; nucleotides outside the gene matches: 13. Per germline, CDR1 DFQATT and CDR2 SNEGSKA (reference sequence). The CDR3 consists of 14 residues. The CDR3 loop is CSVGRLDRVHEQYF. The CDR3 bases are TGCAGTGTTGGCCGGCTGGACAGGGTACACGAGCAGTACTTC.

This clonotype was recorded many times. The chain has TRBV6-5 and TRBJ1-1; D gene unclear. CDR1 MNHEY and CDR2 SVGAGI come from the germline V gene. The CDR3 totals 14 residues. With 6 bases removed from V and 0 bases from J, the gap between germline ends came to 11 bases. CDR3 in amino acids: CASRHRAMNTEAFF. The CDR3 DNA is TGTGCCAGCAGACACCGGGCCATGAACACTGAAGCTTTCTTT.

This clonotype was seen at least ten times. V gene TRBV27 combines with J gene TRBJ2-6; D is unclear. CDR1 and CDR2 (germline): MNHEY, SMNVEV (reference sequence). The CDR3 contains 16 residues. V was trimmed by 1 base and J by 0 bases, leaving 7 bases between them. In DNA form, the CDR3 reads TGTGCCAGCAGTTTATACAGTCCCTCTGGGGCCAACGTCCTGACTTTC. Translation gives CASSLYSPSGANVLTF.

CDR3 DNA sequence: TGTGCCAGCAGCCAGACGCTTTTTGATGGCTACACCTTC. Its protein is CASSQTLFDGYTF. The chain is built from TRBV7-9 and TRBJ1-2, with D uncertain. The CDR3 spans 13 residues. The V and J ends lost 5 bases and 6 bases respectively, with 13 bases between them. The germline V gene has CDR1 SEHNR and CDR2 FQNEAQ (reference sequence).

In this sample, this clonotype turned up many times. The rearrangement links TRBV4-1 to TRBJ2-7; tentative D call: TRBD1 (6 bases). V was pared by 0 bases and J by 4 bases, with 10 bases between. Germline V gives CDR1 MGHRA, CDR2 YSYEKL. This CDR3 contains 14 residues. The CDR3 coding sequence is TGCGCCAGCAGCCAAGAACAGGGAACTTACGAGCAGTACTTC. Encoded protein: CASSQEQGTYEQYF.

This clonotype was seen at least ten times. This chain connects TRBV7-2 to TRBJ1-5; D is unclear. Germline values: CDR1 SGHTA, CDR2 FQGNSA. The CDR3 length is 16 residues. Trimming cost V 0 bases and J 1 base, with 10 bases left between them. CDR3 loop: CASSLAPAGSNQPQHF. In DNA form, the CDR3 reads TGTGCCAGCAGCTTAGCCCCGGCGGGAAGCAATCAGCCCCAGCATTTT.

This clonotype qualifies as medium-sized (0.01 to 0.1%). The V call is TRBV5-6, the J call TRBJ1-6, with a weak D call TRBD1 (5 bases). This CDR3 has 17 amino acids. CDR1 SGHDT and CDR2 YYEEEE come from the germline V gene. The V and J ends lost 0 bases and 0 bases respectively, with 10 bases between them. CDR3 in DNA: TGTGCCAGCAGCTTGGAGCGGGGGTTCTCCTATAATTCACCCCTCCACTTT. It translates to CASSLERGFSYNSPLHF.

CDR3 DNA sequence: TGCAGTGCCCGTCGGCCGGGAGGTGGCTACGAGCAGTACTTC. Its protein is CSARRPGGGYEQYF. The chain has TRBV20-1 and TRBJ2-7, with 7 bases aligning to TRBD2. CDR3 size: 14 residues. The germline CDR1 and CDR2 sequences are DFQATT and SNEGSKA (reference sequence). With V trimmed by 6 bases and J by 3 bases, 11 bases remained unmatched.

The gene calls are TRBV4-1 and TRBJ1-2, with 7 positions matching TRBD1. The CDR3 covers 14 residues. CDR1 and CDR2 (germline): MGHRA, YSYEKL. V lost 0 bases and J lost 8; bases outside the gene matches: 6. Written as DNA, the CDR3 is TGCGCCAGCAGCCAAGAAGGCAGGGGGGGAGGCTACACCTTC. Residues: CASSQEGRGGGYTF.

The DNA for the CDR3 is TGTGCCAGCAGTCTCCGGGGCGTCCAAGAGACCCAGTACTTC. The encoded protein is CASSLRGVQETQYF. The chain recombines TRBV6-1 with TRBJ2-5; D tentatively reads TRBD1 or TRBD2 (5 bases each). Germline V CDR1 and CDR2: MNHNS, SASEGT. The CDR3 covers 14 residues. V dropped 5 bases and J dropped 1 base, with 11 bases sitting between them.

On this clonotype itself: This may arise from a read error, as a much more abundant clone is one base away. Written as DNA, the CDR3 is TGTGCCAGCAGTACGAACACCGGGAAGCTGTTTTTT. This gives the protein CASSTNTGKLFF. J is TRBJ2-2 and V is TRBV27; maybe TRBD2 (5 bases). The CDR3 has 12 amino acids. Germline loops: CDR1 MNHEY, CDR2 SMNVEV (reference sequence).

This clonotype was recorded many times. V gene TRBV29-1 combines with J gene TRBJ2-3, with D perhaps matching TRBD1 or TRBD2 (6 bases each). The germline V gene has CDR1 SQVTM and CDR2 ANQGSEA. CDR3 length equals 14 residues. Trimming removed 7 bases at V and 4 bases at J, with 18 bases between. The CDR3 loop reads CSGGRGVFADTQYF. For the CDR3, the DNA is TGCAGCGGAGGAAGGGGGGTTTTCGCAGATACGCAGTATTTT.